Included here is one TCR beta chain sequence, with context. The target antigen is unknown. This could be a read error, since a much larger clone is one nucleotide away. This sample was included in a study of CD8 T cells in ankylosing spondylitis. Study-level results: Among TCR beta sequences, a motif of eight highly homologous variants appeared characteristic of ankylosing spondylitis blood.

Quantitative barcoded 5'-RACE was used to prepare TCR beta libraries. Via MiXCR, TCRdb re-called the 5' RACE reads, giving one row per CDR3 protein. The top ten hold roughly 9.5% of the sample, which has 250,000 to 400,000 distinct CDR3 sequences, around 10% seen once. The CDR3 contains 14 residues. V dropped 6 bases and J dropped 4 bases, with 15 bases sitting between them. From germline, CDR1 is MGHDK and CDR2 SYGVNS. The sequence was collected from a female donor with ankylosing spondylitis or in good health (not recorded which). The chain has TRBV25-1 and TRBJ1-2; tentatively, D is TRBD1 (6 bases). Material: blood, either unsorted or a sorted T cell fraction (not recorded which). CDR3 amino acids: CASSPTGRSYGYTF. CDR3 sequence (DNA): TGTGCCAGCAGCCCGACAGGCCGCAGCTATGGCTACACCTTC.